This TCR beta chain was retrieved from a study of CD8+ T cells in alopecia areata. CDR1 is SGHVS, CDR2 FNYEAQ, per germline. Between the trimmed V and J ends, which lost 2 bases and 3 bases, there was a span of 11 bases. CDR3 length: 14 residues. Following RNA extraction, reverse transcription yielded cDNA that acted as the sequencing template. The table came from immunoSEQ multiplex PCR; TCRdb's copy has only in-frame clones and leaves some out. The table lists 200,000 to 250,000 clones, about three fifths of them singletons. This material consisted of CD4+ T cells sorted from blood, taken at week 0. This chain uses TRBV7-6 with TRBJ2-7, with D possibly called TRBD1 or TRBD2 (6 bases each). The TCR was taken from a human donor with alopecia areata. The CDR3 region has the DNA TGTGCCAGCAGCTTACCGGGGGCGAGCTACGAGCAGTACTTC. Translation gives CASSLPGASYEQYF. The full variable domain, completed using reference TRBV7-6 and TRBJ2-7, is GAGVSQSPRYKVTKRGQDVALRCDPISGHVSLYWYRQALGQGPEFLTYFNYEAQQDKSGLPNDRFSAERPEGSISTLTIQRTEQRDSAMYRCASSLPGASYEQYFGPGTRLTVT.